Listed below are T cell receptor beta chains from one sample, sequenced in a study of cytotoxic CD8 clonotypes in ibrutinib-treated CLL. Using immunoSEQ multiplex PCR, the repertoire was profiled, and TCRdb retains in-frame clones only, with some absent. The data show about 84,000 clones, with 86% seen just once and less than 6.5% held by the top ten. The specimen was PBMCs, collected before ibrutinib treatment. Every receptor here comes from a human donor with chronic lymphocytic leukemia. The CDR3 runs from the conserved cysteine through the conserved F or W. D genes are given only for firm matches. Rows give clone size only sometimes, using once, few, many, or a class for an expanded clone.

J gene: TRBJ2-1; V gene: TRBV19; CDR3 length: 18; clone size: .; D gene: TRBD2; CDR3 DNA: TGTGCCAGTAGTATAGACGAGCGGCTAGCGGGAGAGGACAATGAGCAGTTCTTC; CDR3 protein: CASSIDERLAGEDNEQFF
J gene: TRBJ2-5; V gene: TRBV11-2; CDR3 length: 12; clone size: .; D gene: .; CDR3 DNA: TGTGCCAGCAGCTTATCCGGAGAGACCCAGTACTTC; CDR3 protein: CASSLSGETQYF
J gene: TRBJ2-1; V gene: TRBV14; CDR3 length: 21; clone size: .; D gene: TRBD2; CDR3 DNA: TGTGCCAGTAATCCGCATTATCATCAAGAAAGGCTAGCGGGAGAGGGCAATGAGCAGTTCTTC; CDR3 protein: CASNPHYHQERLAGEGNEQFF
J gene: TRBJ2-3; V gene: TRBV7-6; CDR3 length: 12; clone size: .; D gene: .; CDR3 DNA: TGTGCCAGCAGCTTAGCGCGAGATACGCAGTATTTT; CDR3 protein: CASSLARDTQYF
J gene: TRBJ2-2; V gene: TRBV14; CDR3 length: 14; clone size: many; D gene: .; CDR3 DNA: TGTGCCAGCAGCCAAGCCTTGGCGACCGGGGAGCTGTTTTTT; CDR3 protein: CASSQALATGELFF
J gene: TRBJ1-2; V gene: TRBV19; CDR3 length: 14; clone size: .; D gene: .; CDR3 DNA: TGTGCCAGTAGTATACTAGGGGGGTTCTATGGCTACACCTTC; CDR3 protein: CASSILGGFYGYTF
J gene: TRBJ2-7; V gene: TRBV4-1; CDR3 length: 19; clone size: .; D gene: TRBD2; CDR3 DNA: TGCGCCAGCAGCCTCTCGGGACTAGCGGCAGAGTCTTTTTCCTACGAGCAGTACTTC; CDR3 protein: CASSLSGLAAESFSYEQYF
J gene: TRBJ1-5; V gene: TRBV19; CDR3 length: 15; clone size: .; D gene: TRBD1; CDR3 DNA: TGTGCCAGTAGTATAGCCGGGACAGGGATTCAGCCCCAGCATTTT; CDR3 protein: CASSIAGTGIQPQHF
J gene: TRBJ2-1; V gene: TRBV5-1; CDR3 length: 15; clone size: few; D gene: .; CDR3 DNA: TGCGCCAGCAGCTTGGGTCAGAGCTCCTACAATGAGCAGTTCTTC; CDR3 protein: CASSLGQSSYNEQFF
J gene: TRBJ2-1; V gene: TRBV4-2; CDR3 length: 16; clone size: .; D gene: .; CDR3 DNA: TGTGCCAGCAGCCGACGCCCACGGGAGCCCTACAATGAGCAGTTCTTC; CDR3 protein: CASSRRPREPYNEQFF
J gene: TRBJ1-4; V gene: TRBV2; CDR3 length: 17; clone size: .; D gene: .; CDR3 DNA: TGTGCCAGCAGTGGGACTCAAGCCCTGGCATATGGTGAAAAACTGTTTTTT; CDR3 protein: CASSGTQALAYGEKLFF
J gene: TRBJ2-5; V gene: TRBV5-1; CDR3 length: 16; clone size: .; D gene: TRBD2; CDR3 DNA: TGCGCCAGCCAACCCCCCCCTAGCGGGGGGGGAGAGACCCAGTACTTC; CDR3 protein: CASQPPPSGGGETQYF
J gene: TRBJ1-3; V gene: TRBV19; CDR3 length: 15; clone size: few; D gene: .; CDR3 DNA: TGTGCCAGTAAGGTGCAGACCTCCTCTGGAAACACCATATATTTT; CDR3 protein: CASKVQTSSGNTIYF
J gene: TRBJ1-5; V gene: TRBV6-1; CDR3 length: 15; clone size: .; D gene: .; CDR3 DNA: TGTGCCAGCAGTGAATATCCAGGGTTCAATCAGCCCCAGCATTTT; CDR3 protein: CASSEYPGFNQPQHF